The present entry profiles one TCR beta chain with its context. The antigen is not known. TCRdb processed the reads anew with MiXCR; each CDR3 protein has one entry. Of some 150,000 distinct CDR3 sequences in the sample, 25% to 35% are singletons; the top ten hold about 56%. Trimming at V came to 5 bases and at J to 4 bases, leaving 11 bases not matched to a gene. This CDR3 has 16 residues. Per germline, CDR1 SEHNR and CDR2 FQNEAQ (reference sequence). This sample was taken from a study of T cell repertoires in cytomegalovirus infection. Whole-study context: Recently identified HLA-C-restricted CMV epitopes were used, and well-studied HLA-B-restricted CMV epitopes were used as well. Evidence of both CMV infection and a matching HLA type came from public TCR beta signatures.

This chain joins TRBV7-9 and TRBJ2-1, with 7 bases that match TRBD2. The clonotype originates from a human donor in good health (CMV status not recorded). Some clones in this sample may be carry-over from other donors' samples. Sequencing was performed on CD8+ T cells from cultured PBMCs, taken from culture after CMV antigen stimulation. CDR3 in amino acids: CASSRSLGGGYNEQFF. Written as DNA, the CDR3 is TGTGCCAGCAGCCGCTCCCTGGGGGGGGGATACAATGAGCAGTTCTTC.